Listed below are T cell receptor beta chains from one sample, sequenced in a study of T-cell reconstitution after alpha-beta-depleted transplantation in children. In TCRdb, the PCR reads were re-called with MiXCR into one record per CDR3 protein. The repertoire includes roughly 670,000 distinct CDR3 sequences, around 13% of them detected once, and 0.75% to 0.85% sits in the top ten. The sample was PBMCs, taken before TCRalphabeta/CD19-depleted stem cell transplant. The source is a girl aged 2 to 9 with congenital amegakaryocytic thrombocytopenia, due to receive a stem cell transplant. Both conserved end residues are trimmed from each CDR3. The order of the fields is J gene, D gene, V gene, CDR3 protein. The D gene is left open where the match is weak.

>TRBJ2-7|TRBD2|TRBV4-1
ASSLAAGKVVYEQY
>TRBJ2-1|NA|TRBV20-1
SASSPAHNEQF
>TRBJ1-2|TRBD1|TRBV6-2/TRBV6-3
ASSYRRARGQGASFNYGYT
>TRBJ2-2|NA|TRBV29-1
SVALLVNTGELF
>TRBJ2-5|NA|TRBV20-1
SAWRGVRETQY
>TRBJ1-2|NA|TRBV5-6
ASSPVRENYGYT
>TRBJ2-3|NA|TRBV11-2
APSRPPDTQY
>TRBJ2-3|TRBD1|TRBV28
ASSPRQGATDTQY
>TRBJ2-4|NA|TRBV5-1
ASSLAEQNIQY
>TRBJ2-7|NA|TRBV20-1
SAKRGKVGGRYEQY
>TRBJ2-5|NA|TRBV12-3/TRBV12-4
ASSDGSETQY
>TRBJ2-5|TRBD2|TRBV5-1
ASSLSGRIETQY
>TRBJ2-6|TRBD2|TRBV12-3/TRBV12-4
ASTRREGFSGANVLT
>TRBJ2-1|TRBD2|TRBV20-1
SVPPGLAGGFLYNEQF
>TRBJ2-1|TRBD2|TRBV28
ASSLPNLSGTSAMNEQF
>TRBJ2-1|TRBD2|TRBV20-1
SARVAGPYNEQF
>TRBJ2-6|NA|TRBV12-3/TRBV12-4
ASWVNGANVLT
>TRBJ1-2|TRBD1|TRBV27
ASALRDRGYGYT
>TRBJ2-1|NA|TRBV20-1
RNYEGS
>TRBJ1-5|NA|TRBV7-9
ASSFEGGNQPQH
>TRBJ2-5|TRBD1|TRBV7-9
ASSSTGVETQY
>TRBJ2-1|TRBD1|TRBV20-1
SASGTGSYNEQF
>TRBJ1-1|NA|TRBV19
ASSQGGRGEAF
>TRBJ2-4|NA|TRBV12-3/TRBV12-4
ASRATGRKGGNIQY
>TRBJ2-3|NA|TRBV4-1
ASSQLLPGHPTDTQY